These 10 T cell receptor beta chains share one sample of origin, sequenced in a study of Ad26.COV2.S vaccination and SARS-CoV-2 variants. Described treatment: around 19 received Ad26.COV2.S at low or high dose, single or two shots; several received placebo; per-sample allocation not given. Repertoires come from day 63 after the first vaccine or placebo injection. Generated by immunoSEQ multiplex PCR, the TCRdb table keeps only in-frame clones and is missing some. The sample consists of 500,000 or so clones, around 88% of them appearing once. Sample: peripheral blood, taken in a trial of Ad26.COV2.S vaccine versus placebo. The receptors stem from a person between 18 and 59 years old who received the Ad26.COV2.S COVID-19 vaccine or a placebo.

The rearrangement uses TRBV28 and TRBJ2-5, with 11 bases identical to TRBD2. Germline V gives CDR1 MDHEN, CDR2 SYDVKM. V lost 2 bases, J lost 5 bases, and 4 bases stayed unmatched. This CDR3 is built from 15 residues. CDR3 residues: CASSLIAGGGETQYF. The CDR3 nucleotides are TGTGCCAGCAGTTTAATAGCGGGAGGGGGGGAGACCCAGTACTTC.

CDR3 sequence: CASHLTRANTGELFF. For the CDR3, the DNA is TGTGCCAGCCATCTGACTAGGGCGAACACCGGGGAGCTGTTTTTT. The chain couples TRBV7-2 to TRBJ2-2; tentative D call: TRBD2 (6 bases). The V end lost 8 bases, the J end lost 0 bases, and 13 bases lay between the germline ends. The CDR3 loop spans 15 amino acids. From germline, CDR1 is SGHTA and CDR2 FQGNSA.

The CDR3 DNA reads TGTGCCAGCAGGCCCGGGACAGGGGGTTTCAATCAGCCCCAGCATTTT. Its translation is CASRPGTGGFNQPQHF. V is TRBV2 and J is TRBJ1-5; TRBD1 matches 11 bases. Germline assignment: CDR1 SNHLY and CDR2 FYNNEI. The CDR3 consists of 16 residues. V lost 6 bases, J lost 3 bases, and 7 bases stayed unmatched.

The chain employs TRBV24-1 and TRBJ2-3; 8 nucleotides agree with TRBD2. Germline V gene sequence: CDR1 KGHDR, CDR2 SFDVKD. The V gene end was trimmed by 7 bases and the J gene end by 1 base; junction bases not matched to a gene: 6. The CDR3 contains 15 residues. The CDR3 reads CATRESGRGTDTQYF. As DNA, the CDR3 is TGTGCCACCAGGGAGAGCGGGAGAGGCACAGATACGCAGTATTTT.

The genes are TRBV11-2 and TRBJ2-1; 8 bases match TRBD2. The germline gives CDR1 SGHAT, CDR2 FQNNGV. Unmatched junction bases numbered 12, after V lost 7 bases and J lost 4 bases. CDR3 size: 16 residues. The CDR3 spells CASTLSGRANYNEQFF. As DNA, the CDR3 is TGTGCCAGCACCCTAAGCGGGAGAGCCAATTACAATGAGCAGTTCTTC.

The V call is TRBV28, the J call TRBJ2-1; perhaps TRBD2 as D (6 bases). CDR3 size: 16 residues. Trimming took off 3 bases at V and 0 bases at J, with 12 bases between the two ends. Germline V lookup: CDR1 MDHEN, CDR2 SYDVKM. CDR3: CASSFDGRSSYNEQFF. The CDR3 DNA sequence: TGTGCCAGCAGTTTTGATGGGAGGAGCTCCTACAATGAGCAGTTCTTC.

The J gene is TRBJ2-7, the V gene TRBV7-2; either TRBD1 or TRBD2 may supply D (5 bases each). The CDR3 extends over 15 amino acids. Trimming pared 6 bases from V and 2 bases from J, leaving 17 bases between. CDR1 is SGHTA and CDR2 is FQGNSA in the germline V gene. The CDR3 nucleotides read TGTGCCAGCAGTCGAGAGAGGGGAGCGACCTACGAGCAGTACTTC. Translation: CASSRERGATYEQYF.

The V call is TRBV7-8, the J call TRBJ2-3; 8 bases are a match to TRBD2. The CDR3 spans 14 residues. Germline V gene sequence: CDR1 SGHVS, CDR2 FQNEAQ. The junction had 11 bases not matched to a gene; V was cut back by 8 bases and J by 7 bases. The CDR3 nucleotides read TGTGCCAGCGTTCCGGGACTAGTGAGGTATACGCAGTATTTT. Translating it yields CASVPGLVRYTQYF.

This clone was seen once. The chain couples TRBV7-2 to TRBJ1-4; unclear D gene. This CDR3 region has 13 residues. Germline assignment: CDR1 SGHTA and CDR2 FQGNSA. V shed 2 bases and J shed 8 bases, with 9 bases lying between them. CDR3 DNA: TGTGCCAGCAGCTTAATCAAACGGGAAAAACTGTTTTTT. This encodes CASSLIKREKLFF.

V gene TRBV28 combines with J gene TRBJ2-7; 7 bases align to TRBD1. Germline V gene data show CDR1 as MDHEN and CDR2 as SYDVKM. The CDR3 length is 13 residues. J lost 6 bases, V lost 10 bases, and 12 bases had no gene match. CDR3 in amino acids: CATVTGSFSEQYF. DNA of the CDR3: TGTGCCACCGTGACAGGGTCTTTTTCCGAGCAGTACTTC.